The 18 T cell receptor beta chains below come from one sample, sequenced in a study of shared clonotypes between healthy human individuals. This table comes from immunoSEQ multiplex PCR, and its TCRdb copy is limited to in-frame clones, with some not included. The table lists over 300,000 clones, around 87% of them singletons. Source material: memory CD8+ T cells sorted from blood. Subset described: CD45RO+ cells pooled with CCR7-negative TemRA cells. Receptor source: a man aged 18 to 30 in good health.

V usage is TRBV30 and J usage is TRBJ2-7, with unresolved D. From germline, CDR1 is GTSNPN and CDR2 SVGIG (reference sequence). V gave up 0 bases and J gave up 0 bases, with 6 bases separating them. The CDR3 has 13 amino acids. In nucleotides, the CDR3 is TGTGCCTGGAGTGTACAAGTCTCCTACGAGCAGTACTTC. Residues: CAWSVQVSYEQYF.

In its sample, this clone was seen a few times. The chain employs TRBV11-2 and TRBJ1-4; 12 positions match TRBD1. Unmatched junction bases numbered 11, after V lost 3 bases and J lost 6 bases. This CDR3 has 18 amino acids. Germline CDR1 SGHAT, CDR2 FQNNGV. Written as DNA, the CDR3 is TGTGCCAGCAGCTTTTACCCCCCGGGACAGGGGGCGCATGAAAAACTGTTTTTT. Its translation: CASSFYPPGQGAHEKLFF.

V and J are TRBV14 and TRBJ2-1, with D maybe TRBD1 (6 bases). Trimming cost V 4 bases and J 7 bases, with 11 bases left between them. This CDR3 has 13 residues. Germline V gene lookup returns CDR1 SGHDN and CDR2 FVKESK. The CDR3 sequence: CASSPWGPNEQFF. In DNA, the CDR3 is TGTGCCAGCAGCCCGTGGGGGCCTAATGAGCAGTTCTTC.

V is TRBV7-9 and J is TRBJ2-3; 8 bases are shared with TRBD1. Per the germline V gene, CDR1 is SEHNR and CDR2 is FQNEAQ (reference sequence). There are 12 residues in the CDR3. Trimming took 4 bases from V and 9 from J; bases not matched to a gene: 3. Written as DNA, the CDR3 is TGTGCCAGCAGCTCACAGGGGGAAACGCAGTATTTT. It translates to CASSSQGETQYF.

V is TRBV28 and J is TRBJ2-7, with 7 bases fitting TRBD1. Germline CDR1 MDHEN, CDR2 SYDVKM. Unmatched junction bases numbered 6, after V lost 4 bases and J lost 0 bases. The CDR3 totals 15 residues. The CDR3 here is CASSSGTAFSYEQYF. CDR3 bases: TGTGCCAGCAGTTCCGGGACAGCCTTCTCCTACGAGCAGTACTTC.

The chain links TRBV6-5 to TRBJ2-1, with 7 positions matching TRBD2. The germline V gene has CDR1 MNHEY and CDR2 SVGAGI. This CDR3 has 15 amino acids. V lost 2 bases and J lost 3; bases outside the gene matches: 4. Here the CDR3 reads CASSYTTSVYNEQFF. In nucleotides, the CDR3 is TGTGCCAGCAGTTACACAACTAGCGTCTACAATGAGCAGTTCTTC.

This clone has just one count. The CDR3 loop reads CASSHRRYNEQFF. The CDR3 nucleotides are TGCGCCAGCAGCCACCGCCGGTACAATGAGCAGTTCTTC. This chain connects TRBV4-1 to TRBJ2-1, with D unclear. The CDR3 sequence is 13 residues long. Germline V CDR1 and CDR2: MGHRA, YSYEKL. The V and J ends lost 3 bases and 4 bases respectively, with 7 bases between them.

The chain uses TRBV15 and TRBJ1-2, with TRBD1 identical over 8 bases. V dropped 6 bases and J dropped 8; count of bases not matched to a gene: 14. Germline CDR1 reads LNHNV; CDR2 reads YYDKDF (reference sequence). The CDR3 is 15 amino acids. The CDR3, as DNA: TGTGCCACCAGTCACGAGGACAGGGCCAATATCGGCTACACCTTC. It is translated as CATSHEDRANIGYTF.

V and J are TRBV6-6 and TRBJ2-1; a weak D match, TRBD1 (6 bases). There are 15 residues in the CDR3. V was clipped by 0 bases and J by 0 bases, with 6 bases between them. Germline loops: CDR1 MNHNY, CDR2 SVGAGI (reference sequence). CDR3 bases: TGTGCCAGCAGTTACTCGGGGGCCTCCTACAATGAGCAGTTCTTC. Residues: CASSYSGASYNEQFF.

The CDR3 coding sequence is TGTGCCAGCAGCCCGGCTGGGTGGACCTACGAGCAGTACTTC. It translates to CASSPAGWTYEQYF. The J gene is TRBJ2-7, the V gene TRBV4-2; D gene unclear. The CDR3 is 14 residues long. V lost 4 bases, J lost 2 bases, and 12 bases lay in between. Germline CDR1 LGHNA, CDR2 YNFKEQ.

This rearrangement joins TRBV6-5 to TRBJ1-2; weak D call: TRBD1 (6 bases). From germline, CDR1 is MNHEY and CDR2 SVGAGI. CDR3 length: 15 amino acids. Trimming left V 7 bases short and J 6 bases short, with 21 bases between. The chain's CDR3 is CASTLSPSGENGYTF. As DNA, the CDR3 is TGTGCCAGCACCTTGAGCCCTTCAGGGGAGAATGGCTACACCTTC.

The CDR3 spells CASSLEGEQYF. In DNA, the CDR3 is TGTGCCAGCAGCTTGGAGGGGGAGCAGTACTTC. The V call is TRBV5-6, the J call TRBJ2-7, with D tentatively TRBD1 (5 bases). The CDR3 runs 11 residues. Trimming took 0 bases from V and 7 from J, leaving 5 bases between them. The V gene's germline CDR1 is SGHDT and CDR2 YYEEEE.

This chain links TRBV30 with TRBJ2-1; no definite D call. Germline loops: CDR1 GTSNPN, CDR2 SVGIG (reference sequence). The CDR3 runs to 15 residues. The ends were cut back, 1 base at V and 2 bases at J, with 12 bases in the middle. CDR3 DNA sequence: TGTGCCTGGAGTGGCCTCTTGGTAACCTACAATGAGCAGTTCTTC. This sequence encodes CAWSGLLVTYNEQFF.

This clone was detected many times. V and J are TRBV2 and TRBJ1-6; D gene unclear. V lost 6 bases, J lost 10 bases, and 13 bases lay in between. The CDR3 loop spans 13 amino acids. Germline V CDR1 and CDR2: SNHLY, FYNNEI. The CDR3 spells CASSEMLGSPLHF. The CDR3 nucleotides read TGTGCCAGCAGCGAAATGTTGGGGTCACCCCTCCACTTT.

The V and J genes are TRBV10-3 and TRBJ2-1, with TRBD2 as a possible D gene (6 bases). This CDR3 has 14 residues. V gave up 6 bases and J gave up 4 bases, with 13 bases separating them. The V gene's germline CDR1 is ENHRY and CDR2 SYGVKD. The chain's CDR3 is CAISQGLGYNEQFF. The CDR3 DNA sequence: TGTGCCATCAGCCAGGGACTGGGGTACAATGAGCAGTTCTTC.

V usage is TRBV28 and J usage is TRBJ2-1, with D perhaps being TRBD1 or TRBD2 (5 bases each). Germline CDR1 MDHEN, CDR2 SYDVKM. This CDR3 is 15 amino acids long. V lost 6 bases to trimming and J lost 1 base, with 13 bases between them. Written as DNA, the CDR3 is TGTGCCAGCAGCCTTTTGGGGGTATCCTACAATGAGCAGTTCTTC. It is translated as CASSLLGVSYNEQFF.

This clone has more than one count but fewer than ten. The chain couples TRBV5-4 to TRBJ2-1; the match to TRBD2 covers 14 bases. This CDR3 region has 18 residues. J was trimmed by 7 bases and V by 4 bases; bases with no gene match: 13. Germline V gives CDR1 SGHNT, CDR2 YYREEE (reference sequence). This chain's CDR3 is CASSQLRAGLAGDNEQFF. CDR3 coding DNA: TGTGCCAGCAGCCAACTCCGTGCGGGACTAGCGGGAGATAATGAGCAGTTCTTC.

The J gene is TRBJ2-7, the V gene TRBV19; TRBD2 agrees at 8 bases. J lost 4 bases, V lost 1 base, and 9 bases had no gene match. CDR3 length: 16 residues. In germline, CDR1 is LNHDA, CDR2 SQIVND (reference sequence). The CDR3 reads CASSIVDSGSTYEQYF. For the CDR3, the DNA is TGTGCCAGTAGTATAGTCGACAGCGGGAGTACGTACGAGCAGTACTTC.